This T cell receptor (beta chain) was identified in a study of blood T cell repertoires in COVID-19. Study as a whole: The samples span acute and convalescent COVID-19 from the United States, Italy and Spain.

Germline-derived CDR1 and CDR2 are SEHNR and FQNEAQ (reference sequence). The CDR3 spans 17 residues. V was pared by 5 bases and J by 6 bases, with 11 bases of the junction left unmatched. In the authors' workflow: Nucleated cell counts were estimated from reference gene primer amplification. Profiling relied on immunoSEQ multiplex PCR, and the TCRdb table lists in-frame clones only, not all of them. V and J calls plus clone size are reproduced from that table; the DNA served to infer D and trimming. The sample gives roughly 24,000 clones, more than 85% of which show up once; around 1.9% is in the top ten. This clone was counted between two and nine times.

The source of this sequence is a human donor in a cohort sampled during active COVID-19. The specimen sequenced was peripheral blood. J is TRBJ1-6 and V is TRBV7-9; TRBD1 agrees at 9 bases. CDR3 protein: CASSLGTGMRLNSPLHF. The CDR3 DNA sequence: TGTGCCAGCAGCCTGGGGACAGGGATGAGACTTAATTCACCCCTCCACTTT.